Each of the 10 T cell receptor beta chains below was sequenced from the same sample in a study of T cells in women clearing cervical HPV infection. Generated by immunoSEQ multiplex PCR, the TCRdb table keeps only in-frame clones and is missing some. The sample has about 26,000 clones. Sequenced: blood buffy coat. These receptor sequences come from a woman between 18 and 70 years old with a cervical HPV16 infection that either progressed to CIN3+ or cleared (not recorded which).

A note on this clone: The read falls 3 residues short of the CDR3 end, and the missing part is taken from the germline J gene. This chain links TRBV18 with TRBJ2-1, with 12 bases lining up with TRBD2. The V gene end was trimmed by 1 base and the J gene end by 7 bases; junction bases not matched to a gene: 8. Looked up from germline, CDR1 is KGHSH and CDR2 is LQKENI. The CDR3 length is 17 residues. CDR3 in amino acids: CASSPLAALAGGNEQFF. CDR3 bases read: TGTGCCAGCTCACCACTTGCGGCTCTAGCGGGGGGGAATGAG.

On this clone: The read stops 3 residues short of the end of the CDR3; the missing end is completed from the germline J gene. V gene TRBV19 combines with J gene TRBJ1-2; D unresolved. The CDR3 has 16 amino acids. Per germline, CDR1 LNHDA and CDR2 SQIVND (reference sequence). V shed 0 bases and J shed 3 bases, with 14 bases lying between them. Partial CDR3 DNA: TGTGCCAGTAGTATAGATCCCACTAGAAGCTACTATGGC. This sequence encodes CASSIDPTRSYYG. The CDR3 as a whole reads CASSIDPTRSYYGYTF.

Details on this clone: The read halts 3 residues ahead of the CDR3 end, with the missing end drawn from the germline J gene. The chain combines TRBV7-2 with TRBJ2-3, with TRBD2 matching over 9 bases. V gave up 5 bases and J gave up 4 bases; unmatched junction bases: 4. CDR1 and CDR2 (germline): SGHTA, FQGNSA. The length of the CDR3 is 14 residues. CDR3 DNA, as far as it was read: TGTGCCAGCAGCGGGACTAGCTTTCCAGATACG. Its translation: CASSGTSFPDT. The full CDR3 is CASSGTSFPDTQYF. Full variable domain (rest looked up from reference TRBV7-2 and TRBJ2-3): GAGVSQSPSNKVTEKGKDVELRCDPISGHTALYWYRQSLGQGLEFLIYFQGNSAPDKSGLPSDRFSAERTGGSVSTLTIQRTQQEDSAVYLCASSGTSFPDTQYFGPGTRLTVL.

A remark on this clone: The read gets to within 3 residues of the CDR3 end, and the germline J gene fills in the rest. V usage is TRBV20-1 and J usage is TRBJ2-6; no reliable D call. The germline V gene has CDR1 DFQATT and CDR2 SNEGSKA (reference sequence). The ends were cut back, 6 bases at V and 0 bases at J, with 12 bases in the middle. The CDR3 covers 15 residues. CDR3 sequence: CSASNHGSGANVLTF. The DNA read from the CDR3 is TGCAGTGCATCCAACCACGGCTCTGGGGCCAACGTC.

To note about this clone: The read ends 3 residues before the CDR3 terminus; that terminus is restored from the germline J gene. The chain couples TRBV19 to TRBJ1-5, with TRBD1 matching 8 bases. With V trimmed by 5 bases and J by 0 bases, 3 bases remained unmatched. Germline V gene lookup returns CDR1 LNHDA and CDR2 SQIVND (reference sequence). The CDR3 totals 15 residues. The CDR3 reads CASSLTGGSNQPQHF. The DNA read from the CDR3 is TGTGCCAGTAGTCTTACAGGGGGTAGCAATCAGCCC.

A remark on this clone: Sequencing ends 3 residues short of the CDR3 end; the germline J gene provides the rest. The identical CDR3 is also encoded by other nucleotide sequences in the sample. The chain carries TRBV7-2 and TRBJ2-5; TRBD2 aligns across 7 bases. Germline-derived CDR1 and CDR2 are SGHTA and FQGNSA. V was pared by 5 bases and J by 5 bases, with 11 bases of the junction left unmatched. The CDR3 is 15 residues long. CDR3 bases read: TGTGCCAGCAGCCCCGACGGGGGGAGCGGCGAGACC. This gives the protein CASSPDGGSGET. From start to end, the CDR3 is CASSPDGGSGETQYF.

Comments on this clone: With the read ending 3 residues before the CDR3 end, the germline J gene is used to fill in that end. The genes are TRBV5-1 and TRBJ2-5; 11 nucleotides line up with TRBD2. Germline lookup yields CDR1 SGHRS and CDR2 YFSETQ. J gave up 4 bases and V 0 bases, and 8 bases lay outside the gene matches. This CDR3 spans 17 amino acids. Partial CDR3 DNA: TGCGCCAGCAGCTTGGGGGCTAGCGGGGGGCCAGGAGAGACC. This translates into CASSLGASGGPGET. The complete CDR3 reads CASSLGASGGPGETQYF.

Comments on this clone: The read terminates 3 residues ahead of where the CDR3 ends, so the germline J gene completes it. The V call is TRBV30, the J call TRBJ2-7; tentative D call: TRBD1 (7 bases). V dropped 4 bases and J dropped 3 bases, with 16 bases sitting between them. This CDR3 has 14 amino acids. Germline V CDR1 and CDR2: GTSNPN, SVGIG (reference sequence). The CDR3 sequence is CAWIAGQKNYEQYF. The DNA read from the CDR3 is TGTGCCTGGATTGCGGGACAGAAGAACTACGAG.

Remarks on this clone: The read is 3 residues too short to cover the CDR3 end, so that end is filled in from the germline J gene. This chain joins TRBV2 and TRBJ2-5; weak D call: TRBD1 (5 bases). Per germline, CDR1 SNHLY and CDR2 FYNNEI. V was clipped by 8 bases and J by 4 bases, with 8 bases between them. This CDR3 has 11 amino acids. The CDR3 loop is CASWGGETQYF. The CDR3 bases that were read are TGTGCCAGCTGGGGCGGAGAGACC.

Incomplete CDR3 DNA: TGCGCCAGCAGCAAGGACAGGAACTATGGC. Encoded protein: CASSKDRNYG. From start to end, the CDR3 is CASSKDRNYGYTF. The J gene is TRBJ1-2, the V gene TRBV5-1; 7 positions match TRBD1. The read ends 3 residues before the CDR3 terminus; that terminus is restored from the germline J gene. The CDR3 sequence is 13 residues long. V was pared by 4 bases and J by 2 bases, with 2 bases of the junction left unmatched. Germline CDR1 is SGHRS and CDR2 is YFSETQ.